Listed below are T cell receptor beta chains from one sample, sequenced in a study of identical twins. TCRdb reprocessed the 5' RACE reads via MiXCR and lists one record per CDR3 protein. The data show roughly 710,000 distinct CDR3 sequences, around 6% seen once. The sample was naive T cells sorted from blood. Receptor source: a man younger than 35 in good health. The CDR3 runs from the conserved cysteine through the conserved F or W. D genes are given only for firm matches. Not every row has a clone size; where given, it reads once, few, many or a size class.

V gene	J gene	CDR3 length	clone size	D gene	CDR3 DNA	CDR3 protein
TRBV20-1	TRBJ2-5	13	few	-	TGCAGTGCCCCAGGGATGCGAGACGAGACCCAGTACTTC	CSAPGMRDETQYF
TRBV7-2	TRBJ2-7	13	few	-	TGTGCCAGCGCACCTAGCGTGACCTACGAGCAGTACTTC	CASAPSVTYEQYF
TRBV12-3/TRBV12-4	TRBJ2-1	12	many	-	TGTGCCAGCAGTTTCAATGGCAATGAGCAGTTCTTC	CASSFNGNEQFF
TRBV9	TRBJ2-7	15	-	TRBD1	TGTGCCAGCAGCGCGCCGGGACAGGGGGCGAGCGAGCAGTACTTC	CASSAPGQGASEQYF
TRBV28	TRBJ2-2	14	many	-	TGTGCCAGCAGTTCTGGGACAAACACCGGGGAGCTGTTTTTT	CASSSGTNTGELFF
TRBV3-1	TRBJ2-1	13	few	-	TGTGCCAGCAGCCAAGAGGGTTGGTATGAGCAGTTCTTC	CASSQEGWYEQFF
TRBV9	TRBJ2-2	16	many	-	TGTGCCAGCAGCGTAGAGTGGACGGGGAGCACCGGGGAGCTGTTTTTT	CASSVEWTGSTGELFF
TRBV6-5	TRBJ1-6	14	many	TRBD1	TGTGCCAGCAGACTCGGACAGGCCAATTCACCCCTCCACTTT	CASRLGQANSPLHF
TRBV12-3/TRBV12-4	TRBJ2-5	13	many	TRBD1	TGTGCCAGCAGTTGGGGGGACAGGCAGACCCAGTACTTC	CASSWGDRQTQYF
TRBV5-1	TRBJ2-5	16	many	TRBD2	TGCGCCAGCAGCTCAAGACTAGCGGGAGGGCTTGAGACCCAGTACTTC	CASSSRLAGGLETQYF
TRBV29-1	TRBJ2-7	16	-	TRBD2	TGCAGCGTTGAAAGCCAGGGACTAGCGGGAGGGTACGAGCAGTACTTC	CSVESQGLAGGYEQYF
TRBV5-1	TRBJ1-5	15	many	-	TGCGCCAGCTCGCGTCAGGGGCTTATCGGTCAGCCCCAGCATTTT	CASSRQGLIGQPQHF
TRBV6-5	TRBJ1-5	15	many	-	TGTGCCAGCAGTTACTCTGGGGTAGGAGGACAGCCCCAGCATTTT	CASSYSGVGGQPQHF
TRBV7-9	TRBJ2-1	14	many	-	TGTGCCAGCAGCTGGGAGAGTCCCTACAATGAGCAGTTCTTC	CASSWESPYNEQFF
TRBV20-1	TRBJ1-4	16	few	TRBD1	TGCAGTGCTAGAGGGCATCCCGGGACAGGCAATGAAAAACTGTTTTTT	CSARGHPGTGNEKLFF
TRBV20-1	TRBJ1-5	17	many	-	TGCAGTGCTAGAGATCGCTTGTACACGGGGGGCAATCAGCCCCAGCATTTT	CSARDRLYTGGNQPQHF
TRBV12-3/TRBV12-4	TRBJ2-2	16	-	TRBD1	TGTGCCAGCAGTCTCCACGACAGGGGGGACACCGGGGAGCTGTTTTTT	CASSLHDRGDTGELFF
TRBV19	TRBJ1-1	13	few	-	TGTGCCAGTAGTATAAGTGGAATCGCTGAAGCTTTCTTT	CASSISGIAEAFF
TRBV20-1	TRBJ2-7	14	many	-	TGCAGTGCTAGAGTCGCTACTAAGACCTACGAGCAGTACTTC	CSARVATKTYEQYF
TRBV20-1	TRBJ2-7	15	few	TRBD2	TGCAGTGCTAGAGCCGAGGGGACTAGCGGCTACGAGCAGTACTTC	CSARAEGTSGYEQYF
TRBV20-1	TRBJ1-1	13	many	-	TGCAGTGCTAGTAACAGCAGGAACACTGAAGCTTTCTTT	CSASNSRNTEAFF
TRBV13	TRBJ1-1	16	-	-	TGTGCCAGCAGCTCCCCAACTCGGGGGGCGAACACTGAAGCTTTCTTT	CASSSPTRGANTEAFF
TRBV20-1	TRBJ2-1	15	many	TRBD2	TGCAGTGCTAGAGATCTAAGCGGGAGGGGGAATGAGCAGTTCTTC	CSARDLSGRGNEQFF
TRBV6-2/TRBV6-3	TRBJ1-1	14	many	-	TGTGCCAGCAGCTACTCAACTTTGAACACTGAAGCTTTCTTT	CASSYSTLNTEAFF
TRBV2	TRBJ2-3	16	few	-	TGTGCCAGCAGCGCCCGGGGGCGGAGATTCACAGATACGCAGTATTTT	CASSARGRRFTDTQYF
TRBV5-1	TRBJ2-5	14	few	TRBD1	TGCGCCAGCAGCACACAGGGGGCGGAAGAGACCCAGTACTTC	CASSTQGAEETQYF
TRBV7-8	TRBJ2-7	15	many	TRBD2	TGTGCCAGCAGCCCAGGACTAGCGGGAATACACGAGCAGTACTTC	CASSPGLAGIHEQYF
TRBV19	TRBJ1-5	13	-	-	TGTGCCAGTGGGGTAGGGGTCAATCAGCCCCAGCATTTT	CASGVGVNQPQHF
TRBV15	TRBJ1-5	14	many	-	TGTGCCACCAGCAGAGCGCAGGGCAATCAGCCCCAGCATTTT	CATSRAQGNQPQHF
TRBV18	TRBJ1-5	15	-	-	TGTGCCAGCTCACCACCGGCCAGGGCTAATCAGCCCCAGCATTTT	CASSPPARANQPQHF
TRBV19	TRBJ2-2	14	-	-	TGTGCCAGTAGTATAACGGGGGCTGGCGGGGAGCTGTTTTTT	CASSITGAGGELFF
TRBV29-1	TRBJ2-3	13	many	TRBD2	TGCAGCGTTAGCGGGACTATCACAGATACGCAGTATTTT	CSVSGTITDTQYF
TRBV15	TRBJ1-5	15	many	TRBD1	TGTGCCACCAGACCGACAGGGTATAGCAATCAGCCCCAGCATTTT	CATRPTGYSNQPQHF
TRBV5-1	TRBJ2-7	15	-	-	TGCGCCAGCAGCGTCGGGACTGCCAACTCCTACGAGCAGTACTTC	CASSVGTANSYEQYF
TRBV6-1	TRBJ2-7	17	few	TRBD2	TGTGCCAGCAATCCCGGACTAGCGGGAAGTATGAACTACGAGCAGTACTTC	CASNPGLAGSMNYEQYF
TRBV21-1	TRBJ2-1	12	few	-	TGTGCCAGCAGCAAAGACCAATCTGAGCAGTTCTTC	CASSKDQSEQFF
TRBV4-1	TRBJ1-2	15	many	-	TGCGCCAGCAGCCAAGAGAGAGGGGATAACTATGGCTACACCTTC	CASSQERGDNYGYTF
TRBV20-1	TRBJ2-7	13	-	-	TGCAGTGCTACTAGACAGGAAACCCACGAGCAGTACTTC	CSATRQETHEQYF
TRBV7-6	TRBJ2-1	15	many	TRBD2	TGTGCCAGCAGCTTAGGAGCGGGAGGGCCAAATGAGCAGTTCTTC	CASSLGAGGPNEQFF
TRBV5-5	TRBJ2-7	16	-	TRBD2	TGTGCCAGCAGCTTGGATGGGTCTAGCGGGAGTTACGAGCAGTACTTC	CASSLDGSSGSYEQYF
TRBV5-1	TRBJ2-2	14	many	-	TGCGCCAGCAGCTTGGACGCGAACACCGGGGAGCTGTTTTTT	CASSLDANTGELFF
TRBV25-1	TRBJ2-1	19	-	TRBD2	TGTGCCAGCAGTCCTACTCCCGGGACTAGCGGGATCTCCTACAATGAGCAGTTCTTC	CASSPTPGTSGISYNEQFF
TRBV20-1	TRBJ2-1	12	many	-	TGCAGTGCTAAAATGGGACTCCATGAGCAGTTCTTC	CSAKMGLHEQFF
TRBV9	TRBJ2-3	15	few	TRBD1	TGTGCCAGCAGCGCACAGGGGGCTCGCACAGATACGCAGTATTTT	CASSAQGARTDTQYF
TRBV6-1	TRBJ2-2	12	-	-	TGTGCCAGCAGTGACCCCCCCGGGGAGCTGTTTTTT	CASSDPPGELFF
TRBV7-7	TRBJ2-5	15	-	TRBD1	TGTGCCAGCAGCTTAACCTGGGGACAGCAAGAGACCCAGTACTTC	CASSLTWGQQETQYF
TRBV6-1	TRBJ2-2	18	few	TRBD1	TGTGCCAGCAGTGAAGATAACCAGGGGGTTTTGAATACCGGGGAGCTGTTTTTT	CASSEDNQGVLNTGELFF
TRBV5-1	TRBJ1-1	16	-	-	TGCGCCAGCAGCTTGGCCTTCAGGGGTACGAACACTGAAGCTTTCTTT	CASSLAFRGTNTEAFF
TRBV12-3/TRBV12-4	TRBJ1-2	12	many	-	TGTGCCAGCAGTTTAGTCGCCAGTCGATACACCTTC	CASSLVASRYTF
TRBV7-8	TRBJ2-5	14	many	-	TGTGCCAGCAGCTTAGCCGGGACCCCGGAGACCCAGTACTTC	CASSLAGTPETQYF
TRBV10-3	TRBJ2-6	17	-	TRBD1	TGTGCCATCAGTCCGGGACAGGGATACTCTGGGGCCAACGTCCTGACTTTC	CAISPGQGYSGANVLTF